The next 8 T cell receptor beta chains were all read from a single sample in a study of OX40 agonist ivuxolimab in advanced cancers. Produced via immunoSEQ multiplex PCR; TCRdb's table is partial and in-frame only. This sample has tens of thousands of clones, with more than 85% found just once. This specimen was CD4+ or CD8+ T cells sorted from blood, taken in a trial of the OX40 agonist ivuxolimab. The source is an adult with an advanced solid tumor such as melanoma, head and neck, liver or kidney cancer.

The chain is built from TRBV5-1 and TRBJ2-7; D is uncertain. The CDR3 contains 14 residues. Germline-derived CDR1 and CDR2 are SGHRS and YFSETQ. V was cut by 2 bases and J by 7 bases, with 16 bases left in between. CDR3 protein: CASSFGSAAGEQYF. CDR3 DNA sequence: TGCGCCAGCAGCTTCGGTAGTGCAGCTGGGGAGCAGTACTTC.

The gene calls are TRBV2 and TRBJ1-2, with TRBD1 matching over 8 bases. The CDR3 sequence is 14 residues long. Germline assignment: CDR1 SNHLY and CDR2 FYNNEI. The ends lost 3 bases at V and 6 bases at J; junction bases unmatched: 6. CDR3 loop: CASSEAGGWDGYTF. CDR3 bases: TGTGCCAGCAGTGAGGCAGGGGGCTGGGATGGCTACACCTTC.

CDR3 region: CASSQSGGGYEQYF. The CDR3 DNA sequence: TGTGCCAGCAGTCAGAGCGGGGGGGGATACGAGCAGTACTTC. This rearrangement joins TRBV6-1 to TRBJ2-7; 10 bases match TRBD2. V lost 5 bases to trimming and J lost 4 bases; unmatched junction nucleotides: 5. Germline V gives CDR1 MNHNS, CDR2 SASEGT. The CDR3 is made up of 14 amino acids.

In DNA form, the CDR3 reads TGTGCCAGCAGTGGACTATCGGTTAGCACAGATACGCAGTATTTT. It yields the protein CASSGLSVSTDTQYF. This chain joins TRBV2 and TRBJ2-3; D is perhaps TRBD2 (5 bases). This CDR3 spans 15 amino acids. CDR1 is SNHLY, CDR2 FYNNEI, per germline. Trimming shortened V by 4 bases and J by 0 bases, and 11 bases separated the two germline ends.

The chain carries TRBV28 and TRBJ2-6; either TRBD1 or TRBD2 may fit D (5 bases each). CDR3 length equals 16 residues. Germline V gene lookup returns CDR1 MDHEN and CDR2 SYDVKM. The V end lost 4 bases, the J end lost 0 bases, and 10 bases lay between the germline ends. Here the CDR3 reads CASSSGTLSGANVLTF. The CDR3 DNA reads TGTGCCAGCAGTTCCGGGACCCTCTCTGGGGCCAACGTCCTGACTTTC.

The chain is built from TRBV7-3 and TRBJ2-1, with a possible D match to TRBD2 (6 bases). With 1 base removed from V and 0 bases from J, the gap between germline ends came to 10 bases. Per the germline V gene, CDR1 is SGHTA and CDR2 is FQGTGA. The length of the CDR3 is 16 residues. CDR3 loop: CASSLIAASSYNEQFF. CDR3 bases: TGTGCCAGCAGCTTAATAGCGGCGAGCTCCTACAATGAGCAGTTCTTC.

The genes are TRBV7-9 and TRBJ2-3; TRBD2 aligns across 14 bases. The CDR3 totals 15 residues. The junction had 8 bases not matched to a gene; V was cut back by 5 bases and J by 10 bases. CDR1 SEHNR and CDR2 FQNEAQ come from the germline V gene (reference sequence). The CDR3 here is CASSPGTSGRGAQYF. The DNA for the CDR3 is TGTGCCAGCAGCCCCGGGACTAGCGGGAGAGGGGCGCAGTATTTT.

V gene TRBV27 combines with J gene TRBJ2-4; either TRBD1 or TRBD2 may supply D (5 bases each). CDR3 size: 13 residues. Trimming took off 4 bases at V and 8 bases at J, with 12 bases between the two ends. Per germline, CDR1 MNHEY and CDR2 SMNVEV (reference sequence). Written as DNA, the CDR3 is TGTGCCAGCAGTTCGGGGCTCGGAGACATTCAGTACTTC. Translating it yields CASSSGLGDIQYF.